The 25 T cell receptor beta chains reported below all come from one sample, sequenced in a study of response to subunit inactivated influenza vaccine. Each CDR3 protein gets one entry after TCRdb re-called the RT-PCR reads with MiXCR. This sample carries about 650,000 distinct CDR3 sequences, around 14% of them seen once, and the ten largest clones take 11%. Sequencing was performed on PBMCs from blood, taken 11 to 12 days after vaccination. The receptors shown here come from a man over 45 who received an inactivated influenza vaccine.

Only a few counts were recorded for this clonotype. The chain joins TRBV30 to TRBJ2-3; D possibly corresponds to TRBD1 (5 bases). V was shortened by 0 bases and J by 5 bases, with 9 bases between the two germline ends. CDR1 GTSNPN and CDR2 SVGIG come from the germline V gene (reference sequence). This CDR3 spans 13 amino acids. CDR3 bases: TGTGCCTGGAGTGTACCAGGGATAGATACGCAGTATTTT. This gives the protein CAWSVPGIDTQYF.

The chain recombines TRBV20-1 with TRBJ2-7, with D perhaps TRBD2 (6 bases). V gave up 4 bases and J gave up 6 bases, with 19 bases separating them. From germline, CDR1 is DFQATT and CDR2 SNEGSKA (reference sequence). There are 14 residues in the CDR3. The CDR3 region has the DNA TGCAGTGCTACTACCTGGCAGGGACTCGGCGAGCAGTACTTC. Translating gives CSATTWQGLGEQYF.

This chain links TRBV29-1 with TRBJ2-4, with D tentatively TRBD1 (5 bases). CDR3 length: 15 amino acids. The germline CDR1 and CDR2 sequences are SQVTM and ANQGSEA. V was clipped by 0 bases and J by 0 bases, with 9 bases between them. The CDR3 loop is CSVEETGIAKNIQYF. The CDR3 DNA follows: TGCAGCGTTGAAGAAACAGGAATAGCCAAAAACATTCAGTACTTC. The whole variable domain, remainder taken from reference TRBV29-1 and TRBJ2-4, is SAVISQKPSRDICQRGTSLTIQCQVDSQVTMMFWYRQQPGQSLTLIATANQGSEATYESGFVIDKFPISRPNLTFSTLTVSNMSPEDSSIYLCSVEETGIAKNIQYFGAGTRLSVL.

In this sample, this clonotype turned up a few times. The J gene is TRBJ1-5, the V gene TRBV29-1; a possible D gene is TRBD1 (5 bases). The V end lost 7 bases, the J end lost 4 bases, and 14 bases lay between the germline ends. Germline values: CDR1 SQVTM, CDR2 ANQGSEA. The CDR3 totals 13 residues. CDR3 bases: TGCAGCGCCGGTCAGGGCATGAATCAGCCCCAGCATTTT. It encodes CSAGQGMNQPQHF. Variable domain in full (rest from reference TRBV29-1 and TRBJ1-5): SAVISQKPSRDICQRGTSLTIQCQVDSQVTMMFWYRQQPGQSLTLIATANQGSEATYESGFVIDKFPISRPNLTFSTLTVSNMSPEDSSIYLCSAGQGMNQPQHFGDGTRLSIL.

This clonotype was detected only a few times. The genes are TRBV5-1 and TRBJ2-7; 12 nucleotides line up with TRBD2. Germline CDR1 is SGHRS and CDR2 is YFSETQ. The CDR3 length is 18 residues. Trimming removed 3 bases from V and 0 bases from J; junction bases left unmatched: 10. In DNA form, the CDR3 reads TGCGCCAGCAGCTCGTTCGGACTAGCGGGACTCTTCTCCTACGAGCAGTACTTC. The encoded protein is CASSSFGLAGLFSYEQYF.

This clonotype was observed a handful of times. One junction end disagrees with the germline gene, perhaps due to a read error. This rearrangement joins TRBV9 to TRBJ2-7; TRBD1 or TRBD2 may be the D gene (5 bases each). Germline V CDR1 and CDR2: SGDLS, YYNGEE. The CDR3 runs to 11 residues. CDR3 DNA: TGTGCCAGCAGCGGGGACCAAGGGTTAAGCTTC. Amino acids: CASSGDQGLSF. Based on the CDR3 plus reference TRBV9 and TRBJ2-7, the full variable domain is DSGVTQTPKHLITATGQRVTLRCSPRSGDLSVYWYQQSLDQGLQFLIQYYNGEERAKGNILERFSAQQFPDLHSELNLSSLELGDSALYFCASSGDQGLSFGPGTRLTVT.

This chain connects TRBV7-9 to TRBJ1-2; D not resolved. Germline CDR1 reads SEHNR; CDR2 reads FQNEAQ (reference sequence). The CDR3 extends over 13 amino acids. With 1 base removed from V and 4 bases from J, the gap between germline ends came to 7 bases. The CDR3, as DNA: TGTGCCAGCAGCTTAGTTGCAGGCTATGGCTACACCTTC. This gives the protein CASSLVAGYGYTF.

The rearrangement links TRBV7-9 to TRBJ2-7; 7 bases fit TRBD1. The CDR3 is 13 amino acids. The ends lost 4 bases at V and 3 bases at J; junction bases unmatched: 3. CDR1 and CDR2 (germline): SEHNR, FQNEAQ (reference sequence). The CDR3 nucleotides read TGTGCCAGCAGCTCTTGGGACAGCTACGAGCAGTACTTC. This sequence encodes CASSSWDSYEQYF.

Written as DNA, the CDR3 is TGTGCCAGCAGCAACAGGGGGCCAGCAGATACGCAGTATTTT. It specifies CASSNRGPADTQYF. The chain combines TRBV11-2 with TRBJ2-3, with 9 bases that match TRBD1. The CDR3 extends over 14 amino acids. CDR1 and CDR2 (germline): SGHAT, FQNNGV. V gave up 5 bases and J gave up 4 bases; unmatched junction bases: 4.

The rearrangement joins TRBV27 to TRBJ2-7; D might be TRBD1 or TRBD2, each matching 6 bases. With 7 bases removed from V and 4 bases from J, the gap between germline ends came to 23 bases. Per the germline V gene, CDR1 is MNHEY and CDR2 is SMNVEV (reference sequence). The CDR3 extends over 16 amino acids. The CDR3 coding sequence is TGTGCCAGCAAGTTTATTGGCGGGGACAAAGTATACGAGCAGTACTTC. Its protein is CASKFIGGDKVYEQYF.

There are a few counts of this clonotype. The chain has TRBV20-1 and TRBJ2-1; possibly TRBD2 for D (6 bases). V was cut by 0 bases and J by 7 bases, with 13 bases left in between. The CDR3 length is 14 residues. Germline V gives CDR1 DFQATT, CDR2 SNEGSKA (reference sequence). CDR3: CSARDLGTGNEQFF. The CDR3 bases are TGCAGTGCTAGAGATCTGGGGACTGGGAATGAGCAGTTCTTC.

This clonotype has a handful of counts. This chain joins TRBV28 and TRBJ2-7; D is uncertain. Trimming took 4 bases from V and 3 from J, leaving 7 bases between them. This CDR3 spans 12 amino acids. The germline V gene has CDR1 MDHEN and CDR2 SYDVKM. DNA of the CDR3: TGTGCCAGCAGTTCCCTATACTACGAGCAGTACTTC. This translates into CASSSLYYEQYF.

J is TRBJ1-4 and V is TRBV6-2 or TRBV6-3; D remains unclear. V gave up 5 bases and J gave up 8 bases, with 12 bases separating them. This CDR3 is built from 13 residues. Germline-derived CDR1 and CDR2 are MNHEY and SVGEGT. For the CDR3, the DNA is TGTGCCAGCAGTCAGCTTAGACGCGAAAAACTGTTTTTT. Protein product: CASSQLRREKLFF.

The chain links TRBV7-9 to TRBJ2-5; D remains ambiguous. Trimming stripped 5 bases from V and 3 bases from J, with 13 bases between. Germline loops: CDR1 SEHNR, CDR2 FQNEAQ (reference sequence). The CDR3 length is 14 residues. Here the CDR3 reads CASSRSGREETQYF. The CDR3, as DNA: TGTGCCAGCAGCCGTAGTGGTCGTGAAGAGACCCAGTACTTC.

This clonotype was counted between two and nine times. V and J are TRBV5-1 and TRBJ1-1; TRBD1 matches 7 bases. V lost 0 bases, J lost 10 bases, and 3 bases stayed unmatched. CDR1 is SGHRS, CDR2 YFSETQ, per germline. This CDR3 spans 12 amino acids. Here the CDR3 reads CASSLEGGAAFF. In nucleotides, the CDR3 is TGCGCCAGCAGCTTGGAAGGGGGCGCAGCTTTCTTT.

This clonotype turned up a few times. The chain joins TRBV12-3 or TRBV12-4 to TRBJ2-1, with D maybe TRBD2 (5 bases). The CDR3 loop spans 13 amino acids. Trimming took off 3 bases at V and 9 bases at J, with 12 bases between the two ends. The chain's CDR3 is CASSLASSSEQFF. CDR3 nucleotide sequence: TGTGCCAGCAGTTTGGCTAGCAGTAGTGAGCAGTTCTTC.

This clonotype was detected only a few times. The CDR3 sequence is CSAQRDRTSGNTIYF. The CDR3 bases are TGCAGCGCCCAGAGGGACAGGACCTCTGGAAACACCATATATTTT. V is TRBV29-1 and J is TRBJ1-3; 8 positions agree with TRBD1. This CDR3 is 15 amino acids long. J gave up 0 bases and V 7 bases, and 8 bases lay outside the gene matches. Germline V gene sequence: CDR1 SQVTM, CDR2 ANQGSEA. Drawing the rest from reference TRBV29-1 and TRBJ1-3, the complete variable domain is SAVISQKPSRDICQRGTSLTIQCQVDSQVTMMFWYRQQPGQSLTLIATANQGSEATYESGFVIDKFPISRPNLTFSTLTVSNMSPEDSSIYLCSAQRDRTSGNTIYFGEGSWLTVV.

This clonotype showed up just a few times. V gene TRBV10-3 combines with J gene TRBJ2-2; either TRBD1 or TRBD2 may fit D (5 bases each). CDR3 length equals 15 residues. Trimming took off 3 bases at V and 6 bases at J, with 14 bases between the two ends. Germline V gene sequence: CDR1 ENHRY, CDR2 SYGVKD. CDR3 sequence reads: CAISEPGPGAGELFF. CDR3 in DNA: TGTGCCATCAGTGAACCGGGACCCGGGGCCGGGGAGCTGTTTTTT.

This clonotype was observed many times. The chain employs TRBV18 and TRBJ2-1, with 8 bases fitting TRBD2. Germline values: CDR1 KGHSH, CDR2 LQKENI. The V gene end was trimmed by 2 bases and the J gene end by 0 bases; junction bases not matched to a gene: 15. The length of the CDR3 is 20 residues. The CDR3 here is CASSPTQGLAGGSSYNEQFF. CDR3 bases: TGTGCCAGCTCACCAACCCAGGGGCTAGCGGGTGGTAGCTCCTACAATGAGCAGTTCTTC.

The chain couples TRBV5-1 to TRBJ2-5; TRBD1 is a possible D gene (5 bases). CDR3 length: 15 amino acids. Germline loops: CDR1 SGHRS, CDR2 YFSETQ. V dropped 4 bases and J dropped 4 bases, with 17 bases sitting between them. In DNA, the CDR3 is TGCGCCAGCAGCCCTACTAAAAGGGGTCTAGAGACCCAGTACTTC. Encoded protein: CASSPTKRGLETQYF.

This clonotype was found many times. The chain carries TRBV12-3 or TRBV12-4 and TRBJ2-1; D uncertain. The CDR3 consists of 13 residues. Trimming cost V 8 bases and J 0 bases, with 8 bases left between them. This CDR3 is CASLASSYNEQFF. CDR3 coding DNA: TGTGCCAGCTTGGCTAGCTCCTACAATGAGCAGTTCTTC.

V usage is TRBV2 and J usage is TRBJ1-1; TRBD1 is a possible D gene (5 bases). Per germline, CDR1 SNHLY and CDR2 FYNNEI. Between the trimmed V and J ends, which lost 6 bases and 0 bases, there was a span of 11 bases. CDR3 length: 14 amino acids. CDR3 loop: CASSLGPLNTEAFF. The CDR3 nucleotides read TGTGCCAGCAGCCTGGGACCGTTGAACACTGAAGCTTTCTTT.

The chain has TRBV12-3 or TRBV12-4 and TRBJ1-5; a possible D gene is TRBD1 (5 bases). V was shortened by 5 bases and J by 0 bases, with 8 bases between the two germline ends. The CDR3 spans 14 residues. The CDR3 bases are TGTGCCAGCAGTCAGGGAAATAGCAATCAGCCCCAGCATTTT. Protein sequence: CASSQGNSNQPQHF.

The gene calls are TRBV6-5 and TRBJ2-7, with D tentatively TRBD1 (5 bases). The germline V gene has CDR1 MNHEY and CDR2 SVGAGI. V shed 0 bases and J shed 0 bases, with 9 bases lying between them. The CDR3 covers 15 residues. CDR3 in DNA: TGTGCCAGCAGTTACTCTGGGGCAGCCTCCTACGAGCAGTACTTC. Translating it yields CASSYSGAASYEQYF.

The chain carries TRBV27 and TRBJ1-6; D unresolved. The CDR3 spans 17 residues. Deletions cut 6 bases from V and 4 bases from J, with 19 bases between. Looked up from germline, CDR1 is MNHEY and CDR2 is SMNVEV (reference sequence). CDR3 bases: TGTGCCAGCAGACAAAACCGGGGTCGTCTATATAATTCACCCCTCCACTTT. The encoded protein is CASRQNRGRLYNSPLHF.